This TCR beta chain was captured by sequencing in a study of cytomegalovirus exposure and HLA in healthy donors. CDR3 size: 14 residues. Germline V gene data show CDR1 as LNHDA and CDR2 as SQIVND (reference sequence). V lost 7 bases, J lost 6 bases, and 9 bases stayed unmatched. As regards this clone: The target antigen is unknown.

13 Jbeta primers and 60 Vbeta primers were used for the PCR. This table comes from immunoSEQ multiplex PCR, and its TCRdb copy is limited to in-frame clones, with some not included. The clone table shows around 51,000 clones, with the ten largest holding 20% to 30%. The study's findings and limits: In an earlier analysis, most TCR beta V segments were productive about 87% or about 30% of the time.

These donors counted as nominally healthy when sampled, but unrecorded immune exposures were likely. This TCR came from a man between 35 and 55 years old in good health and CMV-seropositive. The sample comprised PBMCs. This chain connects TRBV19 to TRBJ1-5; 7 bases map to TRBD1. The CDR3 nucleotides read TGTGCCAGTAACCTCGGGACAGCGCGTCAGCCCCAGCATTTT. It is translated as CASNLGTARQPQHF.